This T cell receptor (beta chain) was retrieved from a study of shared clonotypes between healthy human individuals. Notes on this clone: What it binds is not known. Other DNA sequences within the sample encode an identical CDR3.

CD45RO negativity and positive selection for CCR7 defined naive CD8 cells, a population that excluded terminally differentiated effector memory CD45RA+ cells. In replicate PCRs of sorted subsets, approximately 210 ng DNA, about 30,000 T cell genomes, was used. The protocol was immunoSEQ multiplex PCR, while the TCRdb copy is restricted to in-frame clones and leaves out a portion. Seen here are millions of clones, 85% to 95% observed once, and the top ten hold approximately 1.2%. Findings of the study overall: Memory subsets generally showed lower estimated richness than naive subsets. Naive CD4 clonotypes were shared across a handful of donors at about 5.2%.

Germline V gene lookup returns CDR1 MDHEN and CDR2 SYDVKM. The CDR3 totals 16 residues. V lost 2 bases to trimming and J lost 2 bases; unmatched junction nucleotides: 2. The sequence derives from a young man in good health. This chain links TRBV28 with TRBJ2-5; 13 bases line up with TRBD2. Sequencing was done on a sample of naive CD8+ T cells sorted from blood. The CDR3 is CASSLGLAGVQETQYF. The CDR3 region has the DNA TGTGCCAGCAGTTTAGGACTAGCGGGGGTACAAGAGACCCAGTACTTC.